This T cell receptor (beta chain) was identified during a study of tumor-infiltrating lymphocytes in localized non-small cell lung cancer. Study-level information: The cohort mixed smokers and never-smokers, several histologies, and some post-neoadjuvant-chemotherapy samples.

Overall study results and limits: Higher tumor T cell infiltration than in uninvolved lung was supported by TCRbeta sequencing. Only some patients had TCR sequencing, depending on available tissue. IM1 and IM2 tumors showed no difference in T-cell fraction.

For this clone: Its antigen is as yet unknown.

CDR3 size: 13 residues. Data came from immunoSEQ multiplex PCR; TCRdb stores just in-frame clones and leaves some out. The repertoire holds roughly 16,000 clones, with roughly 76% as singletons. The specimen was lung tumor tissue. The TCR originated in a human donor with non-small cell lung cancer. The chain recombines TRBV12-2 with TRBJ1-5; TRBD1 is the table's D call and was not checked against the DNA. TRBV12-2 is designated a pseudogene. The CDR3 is CASRPGPSQPQHF. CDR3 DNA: TGTGCAAGTCGCCCAGGGCCCAGCCAGCCCCAGCATTTT.